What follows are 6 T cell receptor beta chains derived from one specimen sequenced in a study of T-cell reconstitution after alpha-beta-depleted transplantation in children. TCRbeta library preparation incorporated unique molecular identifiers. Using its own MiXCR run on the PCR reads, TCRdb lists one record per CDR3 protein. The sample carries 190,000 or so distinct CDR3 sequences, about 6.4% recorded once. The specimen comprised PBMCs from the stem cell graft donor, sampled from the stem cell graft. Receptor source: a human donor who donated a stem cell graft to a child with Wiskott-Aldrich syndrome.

The CDR3 DNA reads TGCGCCAGCAGCTTGGCGGGCGAGATGCAGTACTTC. Amino acid sequence: CASSLAGEMQYF. The chain carries TRBV5-1 and TRBJ2-5; D gene uncertain. V lost 0 bases, J lost 11 bases, and 11 bases lay in between. The CDR3 is 12 residues long. Germline V CDR1 and CDR2: SGHRS, YFSETQ. The full variable domain, its missing parts supplied by reference TRBV5-1 and TRBJ2-5, is KAGVTQTPRYLIKTRGQQVTLSCSPISGHRSVSWYQQTPGQGLQFLFEYFSETQRNKGNFPGRFSGRQFSNSRSEMNVSTLELGDSALYLCASSLAGEMQYFGPGTRLLVL.

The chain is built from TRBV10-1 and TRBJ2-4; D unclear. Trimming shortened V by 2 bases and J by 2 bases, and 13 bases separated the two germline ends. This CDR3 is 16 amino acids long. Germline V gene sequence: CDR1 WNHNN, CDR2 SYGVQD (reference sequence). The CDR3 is CASSERDGSSKNIQYF. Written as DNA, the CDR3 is TGCGCCAGCAGTGAGAGGGATGGGTCATCCAAAAACATTCAGTACTTC.

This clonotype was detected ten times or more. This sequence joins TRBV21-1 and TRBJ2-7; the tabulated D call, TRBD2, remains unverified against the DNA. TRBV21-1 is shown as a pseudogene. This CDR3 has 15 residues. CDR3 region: CASSTGTSGSYEQYF. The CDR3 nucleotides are TGTGCCAGCAGCACTGGGACTAGCGGATCTTACGAGCAGTACTTC.

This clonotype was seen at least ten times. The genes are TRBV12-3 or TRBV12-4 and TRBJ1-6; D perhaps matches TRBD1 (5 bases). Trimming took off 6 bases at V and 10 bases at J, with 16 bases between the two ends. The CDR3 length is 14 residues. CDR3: CASRFQGEESPLHF. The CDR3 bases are TGTGCCAGCAGATTTCAGGGTGAGGAATCACCCCTCCACTTT.

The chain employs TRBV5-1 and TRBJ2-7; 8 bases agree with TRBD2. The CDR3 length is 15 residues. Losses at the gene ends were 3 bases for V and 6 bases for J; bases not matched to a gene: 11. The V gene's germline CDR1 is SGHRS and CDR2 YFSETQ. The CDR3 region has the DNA TGCGCCAGCAGCTGGAGGAGCGGGAGCTGGGCCGAGCAGTACTTC. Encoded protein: CASSWRSGSWAEQYF.

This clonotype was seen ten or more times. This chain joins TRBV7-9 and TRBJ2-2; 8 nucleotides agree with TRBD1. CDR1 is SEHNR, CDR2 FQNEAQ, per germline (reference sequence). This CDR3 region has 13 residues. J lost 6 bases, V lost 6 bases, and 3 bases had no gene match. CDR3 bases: TGTGCCAGCAGACCGACAGGGGCCGGGGAGCTGTTTTTT. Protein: CASRPTGAGELFF.